This entry describes one TCR beta chain. This entry is derived from a study of blood T cell repertoires in COVID-19. Overall study: Samples representing acute and convalescent COVID-19 were sourced from the United States, Italy and Spain. PBMCs, B-cell-depleted T cells, or T cells provided the cDNA or gDNA that made up the material.

The authors' processing: Estimates of nucleated cell counts were drawn from the amplification of reference gene primers. Clones were sequenced by immunoSEQ multiplex PCR, and TCRdb holds only the in-frame ones, with some missing. That table is the source of V, J and clone size, and D and trimming were worked out from the DNA. Among 190,000 or so clones listed, approximately 89% were seen once. The V gene lost 4 bases and the J gene lost 3 bases, with 12 bases spanning the gap. Germline V gene sequence: CDR1 MGHRA, CDR2 YSYEKL. This CDR3 is 14 amino acids long. This clonotype was sampled from a young woman with acute or convalescent COVID-19. Sequenced sample: peripheral blood. The chain joins TRBV4-1 to TRBJ1-2; D is possibly TRBD1 (6 bases). CDR3 sequence reads: CASSLSQGDYGYTF. The CDR3 DNA follows: TGCGCCAGCAGCCTATCACAGGGTGACTATGGCTACACCTTC.